The 14 T cell receptor beta chains given below trace back to one sample, sequenced in a study of cytotoxic CD8 clonotypes in ibrutinib-treated CLL. Clones were read by immunoSEQ multiplex PCR, and TCRdb kept only the in-frame ones, dropping some. Altogether approximately 190,000 clones are present, 70% to 75% being singletons, with the ten largest covering more than 4.5%. The input for sequencing was PBMCs, taken after 12 months of ibrutinib treatment. These receptors were collected from a human donor with chronic lymphocytic leukemia.

The chain recombines TRBV5-6 with TRBJ1-2; D remains ambiguous. The germline V gene encodes CDR1 SGHDT and CDR2 YYEEEE. This CDR3 contains 15 residues. V was trimmed by 1 base and J by 8 bases, leaving 18 bases between them. The CDR3 nucleotides are TGTGCCAGCAGCTTGCTCTGGGTGGGTACGGAAGGCTACACCTTC. This encodes CASSLLWVGTEGYTF.

This clone qualifies as medium-sized (0.01 to 0.1%). The sample contains more than one DNA sequence encoding this CDR3. This sequence joins TRBV10-2 and TRBJ1-1; D uncertain. Trimming stripped 4 bases from V and 3 bases from J, with 9 bases between. The CDR3 has 13 amino acids. Germline V gene data show CDR1 as WSHSY and CDR2 as SAAADI. Here the CDR3 DNA reads TGCGCCAGCAGTGTCGACGGGTACACTGAAGCTTTCTTT. It translates to CASSVDGYTEAFF.

The CDR3 DNA follows: TGTGCCAGCTCAAAAGGTGGCCCTGAGCAGTTCTTC. Translated, it gives CASSKGGPEQFF. The rearrangement joins TRBV18 to TRBJ2-1; D remains unclear. V lost 5 bases, J lost 9 bases, and 11 bases lay in between. This CDR3 is built from 12 residues. CDR1 is KGHSH, CDR2 LQKENI, per germline.

The chain links TRBV5-1 to TRBJ1-2; no clear D. Germline loops: CDR1 SGHRS, CDR2 YFSETQ. This CDR3 comprises 16 residues. Trimming removed 4 bases at V and 3 bases at J, with 19 bases between. The CDR3 DNA reads TGCGCCAGCAGCCCACTTACCCGCGGGCCGGACTATGGCTACACCTTC. Amino acid sequence: CASSPLTRGPDYGYTF. The full variable domain, rest sourced from reference TRBV5-1 and TRBJ1-2, is KAGVTQTPRYLIKTRGQQVTLSCSPISGHRSVSWYQQTPGQGLQFLFEYFSETQRNKGNFPGRFSGRQFSNSRSEMNVSTLELGDSALYLCASSPLTRGPDYGYTFGSGTRLTVV.

The chain joins TRBV7-6 to TRBJ1-1; D is unresolved. Germline V gene sequence: CDR1 SGHVS, CDR2 FNYEAQ. The CDR3 runs 13 residues. Deletions cut 3 bases from V and 3 bases from J, with 8 bases between. This CDR3 is CASSFNRDTEAFF. In nucleotides, the CDR3 is TGTGCCAGCAGCTTTAACCGGGACACTGAAGCTTTCTTT.

The chain has TRBV29-1 and TRBJ1-3, with 9 bases lining up with TRBD1. The junction had 16 bases not matched to a gene; V was cut back by 7 bases and J by 0 bases. Germline V gene data show CDR1 as SQVTM and CDR2 as ANQGSEA. The CDR3 consists of 18 residues. The CDR3 DNA is TGCAGCGCGTTCCTCGGACAGGGGACGATTAGCTCTGGAAACACCATATATTTT. Translating gives CSAFLGQGTISSGNTIYF. Looking up the rest from reference TRBV29-1 and TRBJ1-3 gives the full variable domain: SAVISQKPSRDICQRGTSLTIQCQVDSQVTMMFWYRQQPGQSLTLIATANQGSEATYESGFVIDKFPISRPNLTFSTLTVSNMSPEDSSIYLCSAFLGQGTISSGNTIYFGEGSWLTVV.

J is TRBJ1-1 and V is TRBV6-1; D remains ambiguous. V was pared by 8 bases and J by 0 bases, with 16 bases between. The CDR3 consists of 15 residues. Germline CDR1 is MNHNS and CDR2 is SASEGT. The CDR3 protein is CASPRGSRMNTEAFF. In DNA, the CDR3 is TGTGCCAGCCCACGGGGAAGTAGGATGAACACTGAAGCTTTCTTT.

This clone came up a few times. The CDR3 nucleotides are TGTGCCAGCAGCGCTAGAGGGCTTCGCACAGATACGCAGTATTTT. Translating gives CASSARGLRTDTQYF. This chain joins TRBV9 and TRBJ2-3; D may be TRBD2 (5 bases). Germline V CDR1 and CDR2: SGDLS, YYNGEE. Trimming pared 3 bases from V and 1 base from J, leaving 12 bases between. The CDR3 consists of 15 residues.

The chain employs TRBV29-1 and TRBJ1-2; D might be TRBD1 (6 bases). Trimming took 3 bases from V and 3 from J, leaving 11 bases between them. The CDR3 is 13 residues long. Germline V gene lookup returns CDR1 SQVTM and CDR2 ANQGSEA. CDR3 amino acids: CSVDGQGYYGYTF. The CDR3 DNA reads as TGCAGCGTTGATGGGCAGGGGTACTATGGCTACACCTTC.

The chain uses TRBV11-2 and TRBJ2-7, with 7 positions matching TRBD2. Germline loops: CDR1 SGHAT, CDR2 FQNNGV. V lost 5 bases and J lost 1; bases outside the gene matches: 5. The CDR3 contains 14 residues. This CDR3 reads CASSLRDYSYEQYF. The CDR3 DNA reads TGTGCCAGCAGCCTTAGGGACTATTCCTACGAGCAGTACTTC.

This clone came up once. The V call is TRBV6-5, the J call TRBJ2-5; D may be TRBD2 (6 bases). Trimming removed 10 bases from V and 2 bases from J, with 14 bases in between. Per the germline V gene, CDR1 is MNHEY and CDR2 is SVGAGI. CDR3 length equals 13 residues. The CDR3 nucleotides are TGTGCCACCAGCTTCGGGGGTCAAGAGACCCAGTACTTC. Translated: CATSFGGQETQYF.

This clone was seen at least ten times. This chain connects TRBV20-1 to TRBJ1-2, with D possibly being TRBD1 (5 bases). The CDR3 is 11 amino acids. Germline-derived CDR1 and CDR2 are DFQATT and SNEGSKA (reference sequence). Trimming removed 6 bases at V and 8 bases at J, with 13 bases between. CDR3 nucleotide sequence: TGCAGTGCACCTGGGACCGGAGGCTACACCTTC. Amino acid sequence: CSAPGTGGYTF.

The rearrangement links TRBV5-4 to TRBJ1-1; possibly TRBD1 for D (5 bases). CDR1 SGHNT and CDR2 YYREEE come from the germline V gene (reference sequence). The CDR3 is 13 amino acids. Between the trimmed V and J ends, which lost 6 bases and 3 bases, there was a span of 12 bases. CDR3 region: CASNAGLDTEAFF. CDR3 sequence (DNA): TGTGCCAGCAACGCAGGGTTAGACACTGAAGCTTTCTTT.

The V and J genes are TRBV30 and TRBJ1-2; a possible D gene is TRBD1 (6 bases). This CDR3 is 14 amino acids long. CDR1 and CDR2 (germline): GTSNPN, SVGIG (reference sequence). The V end lost 1 base, the J end lost 6 bases, and 15 bases lay between the germline ends. CDR3 loop: CAWSAQQGIDGYTF. CDR3 DNA: TGTGCCTGGAGTGCACAACAGGGTATTGATGGCTACACCTTC.